The 18 T cell receptor beta chains below come from one sample, sequenced in a study of T-cell reconstitution after alpha-beta-depleted transplantation in children. As it was prepared, the TCRbeta library received unique molecular identifiers. TCRdb re-analysed the PCR reads in MiXCR, keeping a single row per CDR3 protein. The data contain around 270,000 distinct CDR3 sequences, about 9.4% of them singletons. The specimen comprised PBMCs, sampled before TCRalphabeta/CD19-depleted stem cell transplant. All receptors derive from a boy under two years old with acute myeloid leukemia, due to receive a stem cell transplant.

In this sample, this clonotype turned up many times. This sequence joins TRBV28 and TRBJ2-5, with unresolved D. Between the trimmed V and J ends, which lost 7 bases and 5 bases, there was a span of 11 bases. Germline V gene sequence: CDR1 MDHEN, CDR2 SYDVKM. This CDR3 is 12 amino acids long. CDR3 nucleotide sequence: TGTGCCAGCACCGTTAGCCTGGAGACCCAGTACTTC. It codes for CASTVSLETQYF.

This clonotype has ten or more counts. The rearrangement joins TRBV7-2 to TRBJ2-1, with D hard to call. There are 14 residues in the CDR3. Between the trimmed V and J ends, which lost 1 base and 4 bases, there was a span of 8 bases. Germline values: CDR1 SGHTA, CDR2 FQGNSA. The CDR3 here is CASSLEEIYNEQFF. CDR3 nucleotides: TGTGCCAGCAGCTTAGAAGAGATTTACAATGAGCAGTTCTTC.

In its sample, this clonotype was seen many times. The V and J genes are TRBV29-1 and TRBJ2-6; 8 positions match TRBD2. CDR3 size: 17 residues. Losses at the gene ends were 1 base for V and 0 bases for J; bases not matched to a gene: 5. Germline V lookup: CDR1 SQVTM, CDR2 ANQGSEA. The CDR3 DNA reads TGCAGCGTTGAAGGGGAGCGGGAGAGCTCTGGGGCCAACGTCCTGACTTTC. Residues: CSVEGERESSGANVLTF.

The chain couples TRBV29-1 to TRBJ1-2; perhaps TRBD1 as D (6 bases). This CDR3 is 13 amino acids long. Germline-derived CDR1 and CDR2 are SQVTM and ANQGSEA. V was clipped by 7 bases and J by 8 bases, with 20 bases between them. The CDR3 DNA reads as TGCAGCGGGGGGGGGGGCCATCCCTCCGGCTACACCTTC. Protein: CSGGGGHPSGYTF.

With regard to this clonotype: A much larger clonotype is one base distant, so this may be a read error. The chain recombines TRBV6-2 or TRBV6-3 with TRBJ2-6; D uncertain. CDR1 MNHEY and CDR2 SVGEGT come from the germline V gene. The CDR3 has 17 amino acids. The CDR3 loop is CACSYQDVPSGANVLTF. Here the CDR3 DNA reads TGTGCCTGCAGCTACCAGGACGTACCCTCTGGGGCCAACGTCCTGACTTTC.

This clonotype was observed a few times. The V gene is TRBV7-9, the J gene TRBJ2-7; 7 bases line up with TRBD1. J lost 4 bases, V lost 5 bases, and 14 bases had no gene match. The CDR3 loop spans 16 amino acids. Germline CDR1 is SEHNR and CDR2 is FQNEAQ (reference sequence). The CDR3 loop is CASSMGTVRPDYEQYF. The CDR3 bases are TGTGCCAGCAGCATGGGGACAGTTAGGCCCGATTACGAGCAGTACTTC.

This clonotype was recorded at least ten times. An end of the junction does not agree with germline; a read error may underlie this. Written as DNA, the CDR3 is TGTGCTAGCAGCCCGGGACAGTCGGACACCGGGGAGCTGTTTTTT. This sequence encodes CASSPGQSDTGELFF. The chain is built from TRBV7-7 and TRBJ2-2; 7 bases are a match to TRBD1. The germline V gene has CDR1 SSHAT and CDR2 FNYEAQ (reference sequence). The CDR3 contains 15 residues. The full variable domain, its missing parts supplied by reference TRBV7-7 and TRBJ2-2, is GAGVSQSPRYKVTKRGQDVTLRCDPISSHATLYWYQQALGQGPEFLTYFNYEAQPDKSGLPSDRFSAERPEGSISTLTIQRTEQRDSAMYRCASSPGQSDTGELFFGEGSRLTVL.

This clonotype was detected only a few times. The chain links TRBV18 to TRBJ2-1; D gene unclear. The germline CDR1 and CDR2 sequences are KGHSH and LQKENI. V lost 1 base and J 2 bases, leaving 12 bases between the germline ends. This CDR3 has 16 residues. The CDR3 sequence is CASSPLPLGPYNEQFF. CDR3 coding DNA: TGTGCCAGCTCACCACTCCCCCTTGGCCCCTACAATGAGCAGTTCTTC.

This clonotype was counted ten times or more. The chain couples TRBV11-2 to TRBJ2-7; 9 bases are a match to TRBD2. The V and J ends lost 7 bases and 2 bases, in that order; junction bases with no gene match: 9. CDR3 length: 15 residues. Germline CDR1 SGHAT, CDR2 FQNNGV. In DNA, the CDR3 is TGTGCCAGCACCCCAACGCGGGGGGGTCCCTACGAGCAGTACTTC. This encodes CASTPTRGGPYEQYF. Full variable domain (missing parts from reference TRBV11-2 and TRBJ2-7): EAGVAQSPRYKIIEKRQSVAFWCNPISGHATLYWYQQILGQGPKLLIQFQNNGVVDDSQLPKDRFSAERLKGVDSTLKIQPAKLEDSAVYLCASTPTRGGPYEQYFGPGTRLTVT.

Note on this clonotype: This sequence may be a read error, since a much larger clone differs from it by one base. This rearrangement joins TRBV6-1 to TRBJ2-3; D remains unclear. Germline CDR1 MNHNS, CDR2 SASEGT. The length of the CDR3 is 16 residues. The CDR3 here is CASSPVPRFRTDTQYF. DNA of the CDR3: TGTGCCAGCAGTCCCGTCCCAAGGTTTCGCACGGATACGCAGTATTTT.

This clonotype was seen repeatedly, ten times or more. The rearrangement uses TRBV7-2 and TRBJ2-7; 7 positions agree with TRBD1. The CDR3 totals 16 residues. Germline values: CDR1 SGHTA, CDR2 FQGNSA. The J segment lost 3 bases and the V segment lost 1 base, leaving 9 bases of the junction unmatched. The CDR3 region is CASSLEGTVSGYEQYF. DNA for the CDR3: TGTGCCAGCAGCTTAGAGGGGACAGTCAGTGGCTACGAGCAGTACTTC.

The rearrangement uses TRBV19 and TRBJ1-2; maybe TRBD1 (6 bases). Germline V gene lookup returns CDR1 LNHDA and CDR2 SQIVND (reference sequence). This CDR3 is built from 12 residues. V was clipped by 7 bases and J by 6 bases, with 12 bases between them. Written as DNA, the CDR3 is TGTGCCAGTAAAAACAGGGAAGATGGCTACACCTTC. This encodes CASKNREDGYTF.

This clonotype was counted ten times or more. The chain uses TRBV10-3 and TRBJ1-5, with unresolved D. Germline V gives CDR1 ENHRY, CDR2 SYGVKD. This CDR3 contains 13 residues. The V end was cut by 5 bases, the J end by 3 bases, with 8 bases between. The chain's CDR3 is CAISYGNNQPQHF. In DNA, the CDR3 is TGTGCCATCAGTTACGGGAACAATCAGCCCCAGCATTTT.

This sequence joins TRBV7-3 and TRBJ2-1; 8 bases align to TRBD2. CDR3 length: 15 residues. V shed 5 bases, J shed 3 bases, and the junction held 6 bases outside the gene matches. Germline values: CDR1 SGHTA, CDR2 FQGTGA. The CDR3 is CASSTRAGVYNEQFF. In DNA, the CDR3 is TGTGCCAGCAGCACACGAGCGGGAGTCTACAATGAGCAGTTCTTC.

In its sample, this clonotype was seen many times. The V call is TRBV30, the J call TRBJ1-5; TRBD1 might be the D (6 bases). The V and J ends lost 2 bases and 2 bases respectively, with 13 bases between them. This CDR3 region has 15 residues. CDR1 GTSNPN and CDR2 SVGIG come from the germline V gene (reference sequence). CDR3 protein: CAWSPQAGGNQPQHF. The CDR3, as DNA: TGTGCCTGGAGTCCCCAGGCAGGGGGCAATCAGCCCCAGCATTTT.

This clonotype was picked up many times. This chain joins TRBV20-1 and TRBJ1-2, with D maybe TRBD1 (6 bases). The CDR3 contains 15 residues. Germline-derived CDR1 and CDR2 are DFQATT and SNEGSKA (reference sequence). Trimming removed 1 base at V and 1 base at J, with 13 bases between. CDR3 bases: TGCAGTGCTAGAGGGCAGGGAGGGGGTAACTATGGCTACACCTTC. Translated, it gives CSARGQGGGNYGYTF.

As DNA, the CDR3 is TGTGCCAGCATCAAAGTCCAGGGCAGGGTGGAGCAGTACTTC. This gives the protein CASIKVQGRVEQYF. This chain connects TRBV28 to TRBJ2-7; possible D gene TRBD1, 5 bases. The V end was cut by 7 bases, the J end by 7 bases, with 20 bases between. The CDR3 length is 14 residues. Germline CDR1 and CDR2: MDHEN and SYDVKM.

Many counts were recorded for this clonotype. The CDR3 DNA follows: TGTGCCAGCAGCTTAGGTCCGGGGATTAACTCCTACGAGCAGTACTTC. It encodes CASSLGPGINSYEQYF. This chain uses TRBV7-2 with TRBJ2-7; possibly TRBD2 for D (5 bases). Germline V lookup: CDR1 SGHTA, CDR2 FQGNSA. The CDR3 extends over 16 amino acids. Trimming pared 1 base from V and 0 bases from J, leaving 13 bases between.